What follows are 31 T cell receptor beta chains derived from one specimen sequenced in a study of OX40 agonist ivuxolimab in advanced cancers. Some clones are missing from TCRdb's copy, which holds only in-frame ones; the method was immunoSEQ multiplex PCR. The table includes 70,000 to 95,000 clones, more than 85% detected once. The source was CD4+ or CD8+ T cells sorted from blood, collected in a trial of the OX40 agonist ivuxolimab. All receptors come from an adult with an advanced solid tumor such as melanoma, head and neck, liver or kidney cancer.

The chain employs TRBV29-1 and TRBJ2-7, with D tentatively TRBD2 (6 bases). The CDR3 has 13 residues. V was pared by 5 bases and J by 4 bases, with 15 bases between. The germline CDR1 and CDR2 sequences are SQVTM and ANQGSEA. The CDR3 loop reads CSVKREPEYEQYF. The CDR3 DNA follows: TGCAGCGTTAAACGGGAGCCAGAATACGAGCAGTACTTC.

The chain is built from TRBV7-6 and TRBJ2-7; maybe TRBD1 (7 bases). The CDR3 has 14 amino acids. Germline-derived CDR1 and CDR2 are SGHVS and FNYEAQ. Between the trimmed V and J ends, which lost 5 bases and 7 bases, there was a span of 18 bases. The CDR3 protein is CASSQGTAAGEQYF. The CDR3 nucleotides are TGTGCCAGCAGCCAAGGGACAGCCGCGGGGGAGCAGTACTTC.

This clone appeared a single time. The rearrangement links TRBV2 to TRBJ2-7; D is uncertain. V lost 2 bases to trimming and J lost 7 bases, with 12 bases between them. The CDR3 contains 13 residues. Per the germline V gene, CDR1 is SNHLY and CDR2 is FYNNEI. The DNA for the CDR3 is TGTGCCAGCAGTGAAAGTAGCCTGGGGGAGCAGTACTTC. Translation gives CASSESSLGEQYF.

The chain employs TRBV5-1 and TRBJ2-3; D may be TRBD1 (6 bases). Germline-derived CDR1 and CDR2 are SGHRS and YFSETQ. The CDR3 is 14 residues long. V lost 0 bases to trimming and J lost 2 bases, with 7 bases between them. The DNA of the CDR3 is TGCGCCAGCAGCTTGGGGACAGACACAGATACGCAGTATTTT. It encodes CASSLGTDTDTQYF.

This clone was seen once. This rearrangement joins TRBV9 to TRBJ2-1; the D call may be TRBD1 or TRBD2 (5 bases each). The germline V and J ends were trimmed by 3 bases and 4 bases, with 14 bases remaining between them. The CDR3 sequence is 15 residues long. CDR1 is SGDLS, CDR2 YYNGEE, per germline. CDR3: CASSDDWGIYNEQFF. Here the CDR3 DNA reads TGTGCCAGCAGCGACGATTGGGGGATATACAATGAGCAGTTCTTC.

The chain has TRBV18 and TRBJ2-3, with 8 bases matching TRBD2. V dropped 2 bases and J dropped 3; count of bases not matched to a gene: 4. The CDR3 has 15 residues. The V gene's germline CDR1 is KGHSH and CDR2 LQKENI. CDR3 sequence (DNA): TGTGCCAGCTCACCATCGGGAGGGAAGACAGATACGCAGTATTTT. Protein: CASSPSGGKTDTQYF.

The chain uses TRBV28 and TRBJ1-6, with 7 positions matching TRBD1. Germline trimming cut 1 base from V and 8 bases from J; bases unmatched to any gene: 5. Looked up from germline, CDR1 is MDHEN and CDR2 is SYDVKM. The CDR3 consists of 15 residues. The CDR3 spells CASSLSGGGHSPLHF. CDR3 nucleotide sequence: TGTGCCAGCAGTTTATCAGGGGGAGGACATTCACCCCTCCACTTT.

The chain is built from TRBV5-1 and TRBJ2-7; 11 bases align to TRBD2. Looked up from germline, CDR1 is SGHRS and CDR2 is YFSETQ. The ends lost 0 bases at V and 7 bases at J; junction bases unmatched: 15. The CDR3 runs 18 residues. The CDR3 DNA reads TGCGCCAGCAGCTTGGGGCGCGGGCTAGCGGGAGGTCGAGGGGAGCAGTACTTC. Translation gives CASSLGRGLAGGRGEQYF.

This rearrangement joins TRBV6-1 to TRBJ2-2; 8 bases line up with TRBD2. The germline CDR1 and CDR2 sequences are MNHNS and SASEGT. V lost 6 bases to trimming and J lost 6 bases; unmatched junction nucleotides: 9. The length of the CDR3 is 15 residues. The CDR3 nucleotides read TGTGCCAGCAGGGTAGAAGCGGGAGTAGCCGGGGAGCTGTTTTTT. Translated: CASRVEAGVAGELFF.

The chain couples TRBV11-1 to TRBJ1-1; perhaps TRBD1 as D (5 bases). The ends were cut back, 5 bases at V and 1 base at J, with 11 bases in the middle. The CDR3 runs to 14 residues. Per the germline V gene, CDR1 is SGHAT and CDR2 is FQDESV (reference sequence). CDR3 amino acids: CASSPTDTNTEAFF. CDR3 nucleotides: TGTGCCAGCAGCCCTACGGACACGAACACTGAAGCTTTCTTT.

This clone was observed once. The chain recombines TRBV28 with TRBJ1-1, with unresolved D. V lost 2 bases to trimming and J lost 4 bases, with 5 bases between them. Germline-derived CDR1 and CDR2 are MDHEN and SYDVKM. This CDR3 comprises 12 residues. This chain's CDR3 is CASSLIGTEAFF. DNA for the CDR3: TGTGCCAGCAGTTTAATCGGCACTGAAGCTTTCTTT.

This clone was seen a single time. The rearrangement uses TRBV5-1 and TRBJ1-4; no firm D call. There are 13 residues in the CDR3. Trimming cost V 0 bases and J 7 bases, with 7 bases left between them. Germline lookup yields CDR1 SGHRS and CDR2 YFSETQ. The CDR3 bases are TGCGCCAGCAGCTTGGCATTCGGTGAAAAACTGTTTTTT. Translated: CASSLAFGEKLFF.

The V gene is TRBV18, the J gene TRBJ1-2; 10 nucleotides agree with TRBD1. The V and J ends lost 2 bases and 2 bases, in that order; junction bases with no gene match: 11. The CDR3 has 18 residues. Germline CDR1 is KGHSH and CDR2 is LQKENI. CDR3 loop: CASSPTGTGASLNYGYTF. The CDR3 DNA reads as TGTGCCAGCTCACCAACCGGGACAGGGGCCAGTTTAAACTATGGCTACACCTTC.

The rearrangement joins TRBV5-8 to TRBJ1-5, with 7 bases matching TRBD1. Germline V gene data show CDR1 as SGHTS and CDR2 as YDEGEE. Unmatched junction bases numbered 7, after V lost 0 bases and J lost 7 bases. The CDR3 spans 15 residues. The CDR3 spells CASSLGQGSIQPQHF. The CDR3 coding sequence is TGTGCCAGCAGCTTGGGACAGGGATCGATACAGCCCCAGCATTTT.

The chain employs TRBV19 and TRBJ2-7; 9 bases are a match to TRBD2. There are 15 residues in the CDR3. CDR1 is LNHDA, CDR2 SQIVND, per germline (reference sequence). Losses at the gene ends were 6 bases for V and 4 bases for J; bases not matched to a gene: 10. The CDR3 loop reads CASSPAGGGSYEQYF. CDR3 nucleotides: TGTGCCAGTAGCCCTGCGGGAGGGGGTTCATACGAGCAGTACTTC.

This clone was seen just once. The chain is built from TRBV27 and TRBJ1-2; the D gene is possibly TRBD1 (6 bases). Germline values: CDR1 MNHEY, CDR2 SMNVEV (reference sequence). V was shortened by 7 bases and J by 9 bases, with 21 bases between the two germline ends. The CDR3 contains 14 residues. The DNA of the CDR3 is TGTGCCAGCACTCCGACAGGAGGCGGTCGGAGCTACACCTTC. Its translation is CASTPTGGGRSYTF.

This sequence joins TRBV5-4 and TRBJ1-4; TRBD1 is a possible D gene (6 bases). V lost 4 bases to trimming and J lost 3 bases, with 13 bases between them. The CDR3 length is 15 residues. CDR1 and CDR2 (germline): SGHNT, YYREEE (reference sequence). CDR3 bases: TGTGCCAGCAGCCCTGGGGGGGCAGCTAATGAAAAACTGTTTTTT. Protein product: CASSPGGAANEKLFF.

The chain carries TRBV6-1 and TRBJ2-7; TRBD2 matches 14 bases. Germline V CDR1 and CDR2: MNHNS, SASEGT. The CDR3 extends over 14 amino acids. V lost 10 bases, J lost 5 bases, and 7 bases stayed unmatched. This CDR3 is CATWTSGRINEQYF. DNA of the CDR3: TGTGCCACCTGGACTAGCGGGAGGATCAACGAGCAGTACTTC.

J is TRBJ1-1 and V is TRBV27; a possible D gene is TRBD1 (6 bases). V shed 6 bases and J shed 6 bases, with 14 bases lying between them. Germline assignment: CDR1 MNHEY and CDR2 SMNVEV (reference sequence). This CDR3 spans 13 amino acids. CDR3 DNA: TGTGCCAGCAGGAGGGGGTCGGTGTCTGAAGCTTTCTTT. Its protein is CASRRGSVSEAFF.

The chain has TRBV9 and TRBJ2-1; D not certain. Looked up from germline, CDR1 is SGDLS and CDR2 is YYNGEE. V lost 1 base and J lost 5, with 7 bases in between. The CDR3 loop spans 13 amino acids. The CDR3 nucleotides are TGTGCCAGCAGCGTACGCCTAGACAATGAGCAGTTCTTC. It translates to CASSVRLDNEQFF.

The V call is TRBV5-1, the J call TRBJ1-3; no clear D gene. V was trimmed by 2 bases and J by 0 bases, leaving 6 bases between them. Germline V gene data show CDR1 as SGHRS and CDR2 as YFSETQ. This CDR3 spans 14 amino acids. DNA of the CDR3: TGCGCCAGCAGCTTCGATGACTCTGGAAACACCATATATTTT. Translated: CASSFDDSGNTIYF. Supplemented by reference TRBV5-1 and TRBJ1-3, the full variable domain reads KAGVTQTPRYLIKTRGQQVTLSCSPISGHRSVSWYQQTPGQGLQFLFEYFSETQRNKGNFPGRFSGRQFSNSRSEMNVSTLELGDSALYLCASSFDDSGNTIYFGEGSWLTVV.

The gene calls are TRBV5-1 and TRBJ2-5; D is uncertain. The germline V and J ends were trimmed by 3 bases and 5 bases, with 8 bases remaining between them. Germline lookup yields CDR1 SGHRS and CDR2 YFSETQ. The CDR3 totals 12 residues. The CDR3: CASSWNGETQYF. The CDR3, as DNA: TGCGCCAGCAGCTGGAACGGGGAGACCCAGTACTTC.

The chain uses TRBV6-1 and TRBJ2-7; D call uncertain. The CDR3 has 12 residues. CDR1 is MNHNS and CDR2 is SASEGT in the germline V gene. V lost 7 bases and J lost 2, with 9 bases in between. This CDR3 reads CASTDTAYEQYF. The CDR3 DNA sequence: TGTGCCAGCACCGACACTGCCTACGAGCAGTACTTC.

This clone was detected once. Here the CDR3 reads CASGLGDGTYEQYF. The CDR3 DNA reads as TGTGCTAGTGGTTTGGGGGACGGTACCTACGAGCAGTACTTC. The V gene is TRBV12-5, the J gene TRBJ2-7, with D perhaps given as TRBD1 or TRBD2 (5 bases each). Germline CDR1 LGHNT, CDR2 FRNRAP. CDR3 size: 14 residues. The V gene lost 1 base and the J gene lost 2 bases, with 9 bases spanning the gap.

V usage is TRBV19 and J usage is TRBJ1-1; D unresolved. The CDR3 is 13 amino acids. Germline values: CDR1 LNHDA, CDR2 SQIVND (reference sequence). With 6 bases removed from V and 5 bases from J, the gap between germline ends came to 13 bases. The CDR3 DNA reads as TGTGCCAGTAGCCTAAATAGGAAGACTGAAGCTTTCTTT. Amino acid sequence: CASSLNRKTEAFF.

The CDR3 sequence: CASSQQRNLYNEQFF. The CDR3 coding sequence is TGTGCCAGCAGCCAACAACGGAACCTCTACAATGAGCAGTTCTTC. The chain links TRBV4-2 to TRBJ2-1; D is uncertain. From germline, CDR1 is LGHNA and CDR2 YNFKEQ. V lost 2 bases, J lost 3 bases, and 11 bases lay in between. The CDR3 is 15 amino acids.

The chain employs TRBV9 and TRBJ2-7, with 7 bases identical to TRBD1. The CDR3 runs 17 residues. Losses at the gene ends were 0 bases for V and 6 bases for J; bases not matched to a gene: 15. Per the germline V gene, CDR1 is SGDLS and CDR2 is YYNGEE. Written as DNA, the CDR3 is TGTGCCAGCAGCGTAGGCCTCAGGGCAGGGGGACAAGGCGAGCAGTACTTC. Translated: CASSVGLRAGGQGEQYF.

The chain carries TRBV6-5 and TRBJ1-2, with 11 bases matching TRBD1. After removal of 6 bases from V and 6 bases from J, the junction contained 6 bases not matched to a gene. Germline V gene lookup returns CDR1 MNHEY and CDR2 SVGAGI. CDR3 length: 14 residues. Here the CDR3 reads CASSRTGGGNGYTF. In nucleotides, the CDR3 is TGTGCCAGCAGCCGGACAGGGGGCGGGAATGGCTACACCTTC.

V usage is TRBV10-2 and J usage is TRBJ1-4; D is possibly TRBD1 (5 bases). Germline V gives CDR1 WSHSY, CDR2 SAAADI. CDR3 size: 14 residues. Deletions cut 3 bases from V and 4 bases from J, with 9 bases between. CDR3 DNA: TGCGCCAGCAGTGACGGGGGGAGTAATGAAAAACTGTTTTTT. Translating it yields CASSDGGSNEKLFF.

The chain joins TRBV28 to TRBJ1-5; D may be TRBD1 (5 bases). The germline V and J ends were trimmed by 6 bases and 3 bases, with 12 bases remaining between them. CDR1 and CDR2 from the germline V gene are MDHEN and SYDVKM. The CDR3 is 14 amino acids. The CDR3: CASSRGGNNQPQHF. CDR3 DNA sequence: TGTGCCAGCAGCCGGGGCGGAAACAATCAGCCCCAGCATTTT.

This chain uses TRBV15 with TRBJ2-1; D unclear. Germline assignment: CDR1 LNHNV and CDR2 YYDKDF (reference sequence). V shed 4 bases and J shed 7 bases, with 20 bases lying between them. The CDR3 length is 16 residues. As DNA, the CDR3 is TGTGCCACCAGCAACGAGCTATGGGGAAGAAGTAATGAGCAGTTCTTC. The encoded protein is CATSNELWGRSNEQFF.